The 9 T cell receptor beta chains presented below share a single source sample, sequenced in a study of T cells after yellow fever vaccination. TCRdb recomputed calls from the 5' RACE reads with MiXCR, one row per CDR3 protein. The table records around 610,000 distinct CDR3 sequences, around an eighth of them present only once. The material was PBMCs, obtained on the day of the yellow fever booster vaccination. The origin of the receptors is a man between 25 and 39 years old who received the YFV17D yellow fever vaccine.

This clonotype has ten or more counts. V is TRBV5-5 and J is TRBJ2-1; D may be TRBD2 (6 bases). The CDR3 spans 18 residues. Germline V CDR1 and CDR2: SGHKS, YYEKEE (reference sequence). Trimming left V 1 base short and J 5 bases short, with 22 bases between. CDR3 region: CASSLIRDGRGDDNEQFF. The CDR3 region has the DNA TGTGCCAGCAGCTTGATCCGGGACGGCCGCGGGGACGACAATGAGCAGTTCTTC.

This clonotype was seen ten or more times. This rearrangement joins TRBV12-3 or TRBV12-4 to TRBJ2-2, with unresolved D. This CDR3 comprises 12 residues. V was shortened by 3 bases and J by 6 bases, with 5 bases between the two germline ends. The CDR3 protein is CASSFSSGELFF. The CDR3 bases are TGTGCCAGCAGTTTTTCATCCGGGGAGCTGTTTTTT.

This clonotype was seen only once. This chain uses TRBV3-1 with TRBJ1-4, with D hard to call. The ends were cut back, 4 bases at V and 3 bases at J, with 9 bases in the middle. This CDR3 region has 14 residues. The germline gives CDR1 LGHDT, CDR2 YNNKEL (reference sequence). The CDR3 coding sequence is TGTGCCAGCAGCCTACTGGGTTCTAATGAAAAACTGTTTTTT. Amino acids: CASSLLGSNEKLFF.

This clonotype was picked up one time. The V gene is TRBV5-6, the J gene TRBJ2-1; tentative D call: TRBD1 (5 bases). This CDR3 has 15 residues. The germline V gene encodes CDR1 SGHDT and CDR2 YYEEEE. V was trimmed by 4 bases and J by 8 bases, leaving 19 bases between them. CDR3 nucleotide sequence: TGTGCCAGCAGCCAGCACCTTCAGGGTACGGATGAGCAGTTCTTC. It translates to CASSQHLQGTDEQFF.

The sample holds a few counts of this clonotype. The rearrangement uses TRBV29-1 and TRBJ1-1, with 10 bases fitting TRBD1. Trimming cost V 2 bases and J 10 bases; bases outside gene matches: 10. This CDR3 is built from 14 residues. Germline V gene sequence: CDR1 SQVTM, CDR2 ANQGSEA. The CDR3 DNA follows: TGCAGCGTTGAATCTCCGGGACAGGGGTCGCGAGCTTTCTTT. It specifies CSVESPGQGSRAFF.

V gene TRBV6-5 combines with J gene TRBJ2-7; TRBD2 matches 10 bases. In germline, CDR1 is MNHEY, CDR2 SVGAGI. J lost 0 bases, V lost 2 bases, and 10 bases had no gene match. This CDR3 spans 18 amino acids. CDR3 DNA: TGTGCCAGCAGTTACCTAAGACAAGGGACTAGCGACTCCTACGAGCAGTACTTC. Amino acid sequence: CASSYLRQGTSDSYEQYF.

The chain joins TRBV19 to TRBJ2-7; TRBD2 matches 7 bases. Germline V lookup: CDR1 LNHDA, CDR2 SQIVND (reference sequence). V lost 7 bases, J lost 0 bases, and 3 bases stayed unmatched. The CDR3 is 13 residues long. CDR3 residues: CASTPGGSYEQYF. DNA of the CDR3: TGTGCCAGTACTCCGGGGGGCTCCTACGAGCAGTACTTC.

The chain combines TRBV20-1 with TRBJ1-6, with a weak D call TRBD1 (5 bases). The CDR3 has 16 amino acids. The V gene's germline CDR1 is DFQATT and CDR2 SNEGSKA (reference sequence). Trimming shortened V by 4 bases and J by 2 bases, and 15 bases separated the two germline ends. This chain's CDR3 is CSATASGGAYNSPLHF. The CDR3 DNA is TGCAGTGCTACCGCCTCGGGGGGGGCCTATAATTCACCCCTCCACTTT.

This clonotype was observed a few times. This chain uses TRBV30 with TRBJ1-2; 10 bases match TRBD1. The junction had 1 base not matched to a gene; V was cut back by 2 bases and J by 4 bases. The V gene's germline CDR1 is GTSNPN and CDR2 SVGIG (reference sequence). The CDR3 covers 13 residues. The CDR3 DNA sequence: TGTGCCTGGAGTCGGACAGGGGGCTATGGCTACACCTTC. It codes for CAWSRTGGYGYTF.